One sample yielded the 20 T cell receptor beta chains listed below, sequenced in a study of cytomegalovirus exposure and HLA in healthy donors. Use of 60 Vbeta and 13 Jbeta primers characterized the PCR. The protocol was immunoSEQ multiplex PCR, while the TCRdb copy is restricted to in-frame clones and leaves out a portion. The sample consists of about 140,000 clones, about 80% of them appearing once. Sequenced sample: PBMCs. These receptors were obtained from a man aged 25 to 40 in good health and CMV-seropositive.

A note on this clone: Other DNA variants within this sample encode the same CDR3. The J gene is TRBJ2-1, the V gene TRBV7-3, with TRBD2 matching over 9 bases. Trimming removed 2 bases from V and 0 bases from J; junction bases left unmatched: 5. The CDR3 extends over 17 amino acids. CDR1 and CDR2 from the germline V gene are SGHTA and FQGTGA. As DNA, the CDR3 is TGTGCCAGCAGCTTACGAGCGGGGGGTATCTCCTACAATGAGCAGTTCTTC. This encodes CASSLRAGGISYNEQFF.

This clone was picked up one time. Here the CDR3 DNA reads TGTGCCAGTAGTCTCAGACAGGGAGGGAACACTGAAGCTTTCTTT. This translates into CASSLRQGGNTEAFF. The rearrangement links TRBV19 to TRBJ1-1; TRBD1 aligns across 7 bases. Unmatched junction bases numbered 7, after V lost 5 bases and J lost 1 base. The CDR3 runs 15 residues. CDR1 is LNHDA and CDR2 is SQIVND in the germline V gene (reference sequence).

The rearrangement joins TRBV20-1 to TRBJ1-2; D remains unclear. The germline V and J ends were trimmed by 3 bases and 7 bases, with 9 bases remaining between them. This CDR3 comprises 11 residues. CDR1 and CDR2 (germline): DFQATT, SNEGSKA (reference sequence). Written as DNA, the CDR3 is TGCAGTGCTAGTCTCGACACTGGCTACACCTTC. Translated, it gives CSASLDTGYTF.

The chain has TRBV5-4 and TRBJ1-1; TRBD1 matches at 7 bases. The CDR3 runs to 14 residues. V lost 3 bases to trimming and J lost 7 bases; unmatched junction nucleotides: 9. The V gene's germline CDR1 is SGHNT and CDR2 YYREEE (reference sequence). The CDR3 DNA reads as TGTGCCAGCAGCTCGCCCGGGACAGTCTTTGAAGCTTTCTTT. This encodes CASSSPGTVFEAFF.

CDR3 in DNA: TGCAGCGCGTTAACTAGAGGCTACAATGAGCAGTTCTTC. Translation gives CSALTRGYNEQFF. This rearrangement joins TRBV29-1 to TRBJ2-1; perhaps TRBD2 as D (5 bases). The germline V gene encodes CDR1 SQVTM and CDR2 ANQGSEA. The CDR3 has 13 residues. V dropped 7 bases and J dropped 3 bases, with 13 bases sitting between them.

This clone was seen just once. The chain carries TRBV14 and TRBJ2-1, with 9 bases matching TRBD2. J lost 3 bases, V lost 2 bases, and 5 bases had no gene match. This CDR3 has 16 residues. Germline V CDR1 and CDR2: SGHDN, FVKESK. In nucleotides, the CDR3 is TGTGCCAGCAGCCAACAGCGGGGGGTATACTACAATGAGCAGTTCTTC. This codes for CASSQQRGVYYNEQFF.

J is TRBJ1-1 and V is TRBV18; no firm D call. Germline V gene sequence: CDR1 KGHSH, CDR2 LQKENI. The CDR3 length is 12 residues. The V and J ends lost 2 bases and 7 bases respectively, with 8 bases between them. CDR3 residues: CASSPFGGEAFF. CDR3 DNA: TGTGCCAGCTCACCATTCGGTGGTGAAGCTTTCTTT.

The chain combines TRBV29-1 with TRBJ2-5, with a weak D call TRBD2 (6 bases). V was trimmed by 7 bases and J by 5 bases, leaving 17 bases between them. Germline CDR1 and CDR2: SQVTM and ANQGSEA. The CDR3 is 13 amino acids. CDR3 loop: CSAAGGEAETQYF. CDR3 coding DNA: TGCAGCGCGGCCGGGGGAGAAGCTGAGACCCAGTACTTC.

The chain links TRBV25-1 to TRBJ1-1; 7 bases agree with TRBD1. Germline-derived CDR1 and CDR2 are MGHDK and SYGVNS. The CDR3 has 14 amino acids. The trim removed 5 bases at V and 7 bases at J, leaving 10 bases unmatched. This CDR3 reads CASSFDRVDGEAFF. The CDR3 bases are TGTGCCAGCAGTTTCGACAGGGTGGATGGTGAAGCTTTCTTT.

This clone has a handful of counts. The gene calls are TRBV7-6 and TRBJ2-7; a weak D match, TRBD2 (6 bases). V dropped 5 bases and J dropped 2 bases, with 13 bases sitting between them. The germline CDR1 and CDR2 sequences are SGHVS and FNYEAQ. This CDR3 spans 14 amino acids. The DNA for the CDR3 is TGTGCCAGCAGCCCGGAGACGGGGGCCTACGAGCAGTACTTC. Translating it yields CASSPETGAYEQYF.

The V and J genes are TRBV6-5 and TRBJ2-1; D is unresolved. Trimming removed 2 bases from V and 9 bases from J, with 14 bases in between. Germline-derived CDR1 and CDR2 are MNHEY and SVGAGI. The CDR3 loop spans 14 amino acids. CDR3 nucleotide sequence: TGTGCCAGCAGTTACGCCACGGTCGGGTTTGAGCAGTTCTTC. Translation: CASSYATVGFEQFF.

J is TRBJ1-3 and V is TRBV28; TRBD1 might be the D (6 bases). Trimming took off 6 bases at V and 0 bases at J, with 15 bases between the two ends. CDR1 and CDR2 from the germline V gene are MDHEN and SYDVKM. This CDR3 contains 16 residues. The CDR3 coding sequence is TGTGCCAGCAGAACGTACAGGGTGAGCTCTGGAAACACCATATATTTT. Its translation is CASRTYRVSSGNTIYF.

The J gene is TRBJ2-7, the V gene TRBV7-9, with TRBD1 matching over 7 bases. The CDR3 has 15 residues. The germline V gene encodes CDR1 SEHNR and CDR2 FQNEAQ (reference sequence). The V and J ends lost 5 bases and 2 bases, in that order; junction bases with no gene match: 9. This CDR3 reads CASSPRQGSPYEQYF. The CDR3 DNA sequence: TGTGCCAGCAGCCCTCGACAGGGAAGTCCCTACGAGCAGTACTTC.

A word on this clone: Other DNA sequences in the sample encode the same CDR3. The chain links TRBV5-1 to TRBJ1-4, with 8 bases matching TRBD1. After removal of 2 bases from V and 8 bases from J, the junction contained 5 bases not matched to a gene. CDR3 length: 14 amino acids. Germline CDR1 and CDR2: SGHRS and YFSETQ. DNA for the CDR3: TGCGCCAGCAGCTTAGGACAGGGTGGCGAAAAACTGTTTTTT. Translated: CASSLGQGGEKLFF. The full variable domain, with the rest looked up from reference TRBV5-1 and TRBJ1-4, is KAGVTQTPRYLIKTRGQQVTLSCSPISGHRSVSWYQQTPGQGLQFLFEYFSETQRNKGNFPGRFSGRQFSNSRSEMNVSTLELGDSALYLCASSLGQGGEKLFFGSGTQLSVL.

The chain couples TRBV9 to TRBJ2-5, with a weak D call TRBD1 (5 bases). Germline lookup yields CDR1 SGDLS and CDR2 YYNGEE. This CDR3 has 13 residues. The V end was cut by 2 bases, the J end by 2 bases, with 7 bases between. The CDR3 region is CASSVDTQETQYF. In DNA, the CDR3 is TGTGCCAGCAGCGTGGACACTCAAGAGACCCAGTACTTC.

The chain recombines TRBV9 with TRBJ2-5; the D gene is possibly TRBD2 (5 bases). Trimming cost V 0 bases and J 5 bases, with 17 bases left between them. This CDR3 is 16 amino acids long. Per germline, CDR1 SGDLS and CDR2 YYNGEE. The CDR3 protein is CASSVDPTQLGETQYF. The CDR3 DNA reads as TGTGCCAGCAGCGTAGACCCGACACAACTAGGGGAGACCCAGTACTTC.

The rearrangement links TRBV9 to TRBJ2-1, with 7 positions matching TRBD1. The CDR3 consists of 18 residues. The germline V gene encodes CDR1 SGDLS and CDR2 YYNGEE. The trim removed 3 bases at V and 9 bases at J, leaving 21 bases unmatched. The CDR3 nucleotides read TGTGCCAGCAGCGCAAACGGTCCGGGACAGCTAGAAGGTGGTGAGCAGTTCTTC. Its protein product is CASSANGPGQLEGGEQFF.

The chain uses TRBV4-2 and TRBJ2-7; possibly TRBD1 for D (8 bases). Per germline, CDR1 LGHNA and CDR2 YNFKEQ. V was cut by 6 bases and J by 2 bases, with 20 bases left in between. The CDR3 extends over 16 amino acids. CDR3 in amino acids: CASSTRGQGLTYEQYF. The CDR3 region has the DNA TGTGCCAGCAGTACCCGCGGACAGGGACTAACCTACGAGCAGTACTTC.

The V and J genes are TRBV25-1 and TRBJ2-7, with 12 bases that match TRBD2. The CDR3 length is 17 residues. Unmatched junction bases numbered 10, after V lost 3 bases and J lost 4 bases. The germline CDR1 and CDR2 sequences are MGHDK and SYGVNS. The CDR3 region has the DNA TGTGCCAGCAGTGATCTTGGACTAGCGGGACTTAAATACGAGCAGTACTTC. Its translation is CASSDLGLAGLKYEQYF.

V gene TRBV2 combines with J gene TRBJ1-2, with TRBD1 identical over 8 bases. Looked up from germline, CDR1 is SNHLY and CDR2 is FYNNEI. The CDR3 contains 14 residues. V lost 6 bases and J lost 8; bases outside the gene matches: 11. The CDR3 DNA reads TGTGCCAGCAGAGATGACAGGGGACTCCTAGGCTACACCTTC. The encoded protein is CASRDDRGLLGYTF.